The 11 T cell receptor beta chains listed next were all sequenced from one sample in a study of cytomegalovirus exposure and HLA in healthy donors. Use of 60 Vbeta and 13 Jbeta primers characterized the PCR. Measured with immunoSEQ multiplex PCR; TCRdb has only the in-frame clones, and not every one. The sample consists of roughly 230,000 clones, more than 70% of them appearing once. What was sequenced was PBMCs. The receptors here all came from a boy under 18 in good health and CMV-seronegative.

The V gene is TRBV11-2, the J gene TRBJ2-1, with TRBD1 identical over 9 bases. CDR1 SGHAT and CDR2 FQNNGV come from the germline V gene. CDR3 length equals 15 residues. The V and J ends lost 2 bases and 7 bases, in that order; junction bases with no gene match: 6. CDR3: CASSLWGQGRNEQFF. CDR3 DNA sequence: TGTGCCAGCAGCTTATGGGGACAGGGAAGAAATGAGCAGTTCTTC.

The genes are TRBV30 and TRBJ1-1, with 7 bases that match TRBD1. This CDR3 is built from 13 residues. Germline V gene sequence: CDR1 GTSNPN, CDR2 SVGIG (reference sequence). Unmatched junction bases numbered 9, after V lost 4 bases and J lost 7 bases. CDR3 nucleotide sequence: TGTGCCTGGAACCGACAGGGCCCCCGTGAAGCTTTCTTT. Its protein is CAWNRQGPREAFF.

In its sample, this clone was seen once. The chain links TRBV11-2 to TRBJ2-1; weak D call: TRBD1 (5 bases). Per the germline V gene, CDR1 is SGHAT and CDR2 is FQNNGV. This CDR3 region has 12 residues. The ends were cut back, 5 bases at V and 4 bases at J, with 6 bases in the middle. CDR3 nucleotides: TGTGCCAGCAGCGCAGGGTACAATGAGCAGTTCTTC. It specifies CASSAGYNEQFF.

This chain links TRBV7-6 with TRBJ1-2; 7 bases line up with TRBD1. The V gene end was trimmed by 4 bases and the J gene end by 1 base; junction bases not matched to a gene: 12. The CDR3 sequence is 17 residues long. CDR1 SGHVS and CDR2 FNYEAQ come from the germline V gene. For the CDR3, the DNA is TGTGCCAGCAGCTCCAATCCGTCCGGGACAGATAACTATGGCTACACCTTC. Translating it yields CASSSNPSGTDNYGYTF.

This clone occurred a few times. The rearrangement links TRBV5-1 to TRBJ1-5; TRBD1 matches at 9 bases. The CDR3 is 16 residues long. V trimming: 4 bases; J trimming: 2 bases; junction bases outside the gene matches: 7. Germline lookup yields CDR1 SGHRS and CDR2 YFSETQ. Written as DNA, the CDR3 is TGCGCCAGCAGCGTGACAGGGGGACGAGGCAATCAGCCCCAGCATTTT. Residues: CASSVTGGRGNQPQHF.

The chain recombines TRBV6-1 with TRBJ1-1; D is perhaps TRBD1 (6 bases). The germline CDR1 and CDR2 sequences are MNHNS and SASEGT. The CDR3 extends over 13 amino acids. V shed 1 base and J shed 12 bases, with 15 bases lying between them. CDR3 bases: TGTGCCAGCAGTGAAGTCCCAGGGGAGAGGACTTTCTTT. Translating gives CASSEVPGERTFF.

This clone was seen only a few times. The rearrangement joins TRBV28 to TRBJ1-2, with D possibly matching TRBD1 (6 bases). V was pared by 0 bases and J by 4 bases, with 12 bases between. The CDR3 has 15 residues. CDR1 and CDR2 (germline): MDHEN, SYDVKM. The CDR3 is CASSLWAGEGYGYTF. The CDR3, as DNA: TGTGCCAGCAGTTTATGGGCAGGGGAAGGCTATGGCTACACCTTC.

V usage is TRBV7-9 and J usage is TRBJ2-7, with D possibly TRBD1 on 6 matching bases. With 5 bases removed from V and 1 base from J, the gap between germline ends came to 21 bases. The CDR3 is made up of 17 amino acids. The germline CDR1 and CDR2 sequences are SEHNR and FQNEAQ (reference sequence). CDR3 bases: TGTGCCAGCAGCCGCTGGATGCTGTACAGGGCGTCCTACGAGCAGTACTTC. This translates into CASSRWMLYRASYEQYF.

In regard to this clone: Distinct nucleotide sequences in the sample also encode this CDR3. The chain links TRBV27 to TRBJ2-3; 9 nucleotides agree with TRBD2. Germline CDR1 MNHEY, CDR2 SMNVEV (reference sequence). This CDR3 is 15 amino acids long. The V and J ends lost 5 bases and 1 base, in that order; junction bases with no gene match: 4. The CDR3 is CASSPWTSGTDTQYF. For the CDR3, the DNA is TGTGCCAGCAGTCCCTGGACTAGCGGCACAGATACGCAGTATTTT.

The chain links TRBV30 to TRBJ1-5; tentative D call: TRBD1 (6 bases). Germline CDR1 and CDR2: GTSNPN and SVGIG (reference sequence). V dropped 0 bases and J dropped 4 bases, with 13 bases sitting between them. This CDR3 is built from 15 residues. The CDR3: CAWSVGGDFNQPQHF. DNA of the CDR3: TGTGCCTGGAGTGTAGGGGGAGATTTTAATCAGCCCCAGCATTTT.

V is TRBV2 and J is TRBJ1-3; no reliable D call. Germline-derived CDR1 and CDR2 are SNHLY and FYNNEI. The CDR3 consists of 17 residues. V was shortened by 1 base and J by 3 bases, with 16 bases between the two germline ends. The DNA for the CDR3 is TGTGCCAGCAGTGAAGATGGGGAGGGTTCAGGTGGAAACACCATATATTTT. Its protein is CASSEDGEGSGGNTIYF.